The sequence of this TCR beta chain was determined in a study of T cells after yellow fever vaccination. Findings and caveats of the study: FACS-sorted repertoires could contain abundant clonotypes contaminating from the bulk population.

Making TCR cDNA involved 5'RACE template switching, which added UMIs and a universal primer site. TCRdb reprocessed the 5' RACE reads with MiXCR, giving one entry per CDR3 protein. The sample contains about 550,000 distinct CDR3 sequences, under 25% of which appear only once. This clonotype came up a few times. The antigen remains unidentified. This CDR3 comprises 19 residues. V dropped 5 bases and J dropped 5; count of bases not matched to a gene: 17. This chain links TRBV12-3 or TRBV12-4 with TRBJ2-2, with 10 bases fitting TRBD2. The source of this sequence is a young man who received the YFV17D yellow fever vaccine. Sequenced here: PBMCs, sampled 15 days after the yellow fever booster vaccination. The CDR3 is CASSPRVLAGARRTGELFF. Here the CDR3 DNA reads TGTGCCAGCAGTCCCCGTGTGCTAGCGGGAGCACGTAGGACCGGGGAGCTGTTTTTT.